One and the same sample provided the 22 T cell receptor beta chains below, sequenced in a study of cytomegalovirus exposure and HLA in healthy donors. PCR was performed using 60 Vbeta and 13 Jbeta primers. Assay used: immunoSEQ multiplex PCR; TCRdb lists only in-frame clones, some missing. The table has 200,000 to 300,000 clones, roughly four fifths seen once; the top ten hold almost 8%. Sequenced material: PBMCs. Receptors were obtained from a woman aged 60-75 years in good health and CMV-seropositive.

This clone was seen just once. The chain joins TRBV29-1 to TRBJ2-5, with 7 bases matching TRBD2. Trimming removed 6 bases from V and 2 bases from J; junction bases left unmatched: 12. In germline, CDR1 is SQVTM, CDR2 ANQGSEA. The CDR3 covers 15 residues. The CDR3 here is CSVRRLGTIQETQYF. The CDR3 DNA sequence: TGCAGCGTCCGAAGATTGGGGACTATACAAGAGACCCAGTACTTC.

The chain recombines TRBV7-9 with TRBJ2-3, with 7 bases aligning to TRBD1. Germline CDR1 is SEHNR and CDR2 is FQNEAQ (reference sequence). The J segment lost 6 bases and the V segment lost 2 bases, leaving 8 bases of the junction unmatched. The CDR3 is 15 amino acids. The CDR3: CASSLLRTGSDTQYF. DNA for the CDR3: TGTGCCAGCAGCTTACTTCGGACAGGTTCCGATACGCAGTATTTT.

The V and J genes are TRBV9 and TRBJ1-2; possible D gene TRBD1, 6 bases. The germline V and J ends were trimmed by 4 bases and 7 bases, with 11 bases remaining between them. Germline CDR1 SGDLS, CDR2 YYNGEE. This CDR3 region has 12 residues. CDR3 coding DNA: TGTGCCAGCAGCTTACAGGGTTTTGGCTACACCTTC. This encodes CASSLQGFGYTF. The whole variable domain, remainder taken from reference TRBV9 and TRBJ1-2, is DSGVTQTPKHLITATGQRVTLRCSPRSGDLSVYWYQQSLDQGLQFLIQYYNGEERAKGNILERFSAQQFPDLHSELNLSSLELGDSALYFCASSLQGFGYTFGSGTRLTVV.

This rearrangement joins TRBV2 to TRBJ1-1; D is possibly TRBD1 (6 bases). Trimming stripped 11 bases from V and 0 bases from J, with 16 bases between. The CDR3 spans 14 residues. Looked up from germline, CDR1 is SNHLY and CDR2 is FYNNEI. CDR3 sequence: CAGTQTFMNTEAFF. CDR3 in DNA: TGTGCCGGGACACAGACGTTCATGAACACTGAAGCTTTCTTT.

The chain is built from TRBV6-5 and TRBJ2-2, with D tentatively TRBD2 (6 bases). With 5 bases removed from V and 7 bases from J, the gap between germline ends came to 8 bases. CDR3 length: 12 residues. CDR1 is MNHEY, CDR2 SVGAGI, per germline. The CDR3 DNA is TGTGCCAGCAGTCCCGGGGGCGGGGAGCTGTTTTTT. Translated, it gives CASSPGGGELFF.

Written as DNA, the CDR3 is TGTGCCAGCAGCTTAGGAGGGACTGCCTTGTTTTTT. Translated: CASSLGGTALFF. V gene TRBV7-2 combines with J gene TRBJ1-4; D is perhaps TRBD1 (5 bases). V was clipped by 1 base and J by 15 bases, with 12 bases between them. Germline CDR1 SGHTA, CDR2 FQGNSA. There are 12 residues in the CDR3. Full variable domain (rest looked up from reference TRBV7-2 and TRBJ1-4): GAGVSQSPSNKVTEKGKDVELRCDPISGHTALYWYRQSLGQGLEFLIYFQGNSAPDKSGLPSDRFSAERTGGSVSTLTIQRTQQEDSAVYLCASSLGGTALFFGSGTQLSVL.

For this clone: Other DNA sequences from this sample encode an identical CDR3 as well. V and J are TRBV5-1 and TRBJ1-1, with D perhaps matching TRBD1 (5 bases). V dropped 0 bases and J dropped 2 bases, with 8 bases sitting between them. This CDR3 is built from 14 residues. Germline-derived CDR1 and CDR2 are SGHRS and YFSETQ. This chain's CDR3 is CASSLGTTNTEAFF. The DNA for the CDR3 is TGCGCCAGCAGCTTGGGGACAACTAACACTGAAGCTTTCTTT.

The genes are TRBV11-1 and TRBJ2-1; no clear D. Trimming took 7 bases from V and 5 from J, leaving 24 bases between them. CDR1 and CDR2 from the germline V gene are SGHAT and FQDESV (reference sequence). The CDR3 runs 17 residues. CDR3: CASTYLASPAINNEQFF. The CDR3 DNA reads as TGTGCCAGCACGTACCTCGCTTCCCCAGCGATTAACAATGAGCAGTTCTTC.

This clone was seen only a few times. The chain joins TRBV2 to TRBJ2-5; the match to TRBD2 covers 9 bases. TRBJ2-4 matches the DNA end more closely, so the J call is doubtful. Germline CDR1 and CDR2: SNHLY and FYNNEI. The CDR3 has 15 residues. CDR3 in DNA: TGTGCCAGCAGTGAAGGCGTTAGCGGGAGAGACATTCAGTACTTC. It translates to CASSEGVSGRDIQYF.

The J gene is TRBJ2-5, the V gene TRBV10-2; 10 bases agree with TRBD2. With V trimmed by 7 bases and J by 5 bases, 13 bases remained unmatched. The CDR3 totals 16 residues. Germline V CDR1 and CDR2: WSHSY, SAAADI. The CDR3 coding sequence is TGCGCCAGCAAGGGTCAGCGGGAGGGAAACTGGGAGACCCAGTACTTC. This translates into CASKGQREGNWETQYF.

The V call is TRBV2, the J call TRBJ2-1, with 8 bases lining up with TRBD2. V lost 7 bases, J lost 3 bases, and 5 bases stayed unmatched. Per the germline V gene, CDR1 is SNHLY and CDR2 is FYNNEI. The CDR3 spans 14 residues. CDR3 sequence (DNA): TGTGCCAGCAATAGCGGGACTCTCTACAATGAGCAGTTCTTC. Its protein product is CASNSGTLYNEQFF.

The chain recombines TRBV7-8 with TRBJ1-4, with 9 bases lining up with TRBD1. CDR1 is SGHVS and CDR2 is FQNEAQ in the germline V gene. There are 15 residues in the CDR3. J was trimmed by 4 bases and V by 5 bases; bases with no gene match: 5. In nucleotides, the CDR3 is TGTGCCAGCAGCGCCCTGACAGGGGGTAATGAAAAACTGTTTTTT. Residues: CASSALTGGNEKLFF. The variable domain in full, completed from reference TRBV7-8 and TRBJ1-4, reads GAGVSQSPRYKVAKRGQDVALRCDPISGHVSLFWYQQALGQGPEFLTYFQNEAQLDKSGLPSDRFFAERPEGSVSTLKIQRTQQEDSAVYLCASSALTGGNEKLFFGSGTQLSVL.

The V and J genes are TRBV28 and TRBJ2-1, with 9 bases that match TRBD1. Germline trimming cut 6 bases from V and 5 bases from J; bases unmatched to any gene: 8. The CDR3 runs 15 residues. Germline CDR1 and CDR2: MDHEN and SYDVKM. The CDR3 DNA reads TGTGCCAGCAGACCCGGACAGGGGCGACACAATGAGCAGTTCTTC. This gives the protein CASRPGQGRHNEQFF.

The chain recombines TRBV15 with TRBJ2-1, with D possibly being TRBD2 (6 bases). Germline loops: CDR1 LNHNV, CDR2 YYDKDF (reference sequence). Trimming removed 5 bases from V and 10 bases from J, with 18 bases in between. CDR3 length equals 14 residues. CDR3 nucleotides: TGTGCCACCAGCCCGCACGAGGGGCGGGGCGAGCAGTTCTTC. Translating it yields CATSPHEGRGEQFF.

The V and J genes are TRBV21-1 and TRBJ1-1; the DNA was not used to check the table's D call, TRBD1. TRBV21-1 has pseudogene status. The CDR3 covers 18 residues. The CDR3 nucleotides read TGTGCCAGCAGCAAAGCCGGGTGGAGACAGGGGTGGCACACTGAAGCTTTCTTT. Its protein is CASSKAGWRQGWHTEAFF.

The chain links TRBV28 to TRBJ2-5; 7 bases are shared with TRBD2. The V gene end was trimmed by 11 bases and the J gene end by 2 bases; junction bases not matched to a gene: 14. In germline, CDR1 is MDHEN, CDR2 SYDVKM. The CDR3 contains 15 residues. Written as DNA, the CDR3 is TGTGCCCGATGGGAGGGAGGGAGCGGTCAAGAGACCCAGTACTTC. This sequence encodes CARWEGGSGQETQYF.

In its sample, this clone was seen once. This sequence joins TRBV13 and TRBJ2-1; 10 bases are a match to TRBD2. CDR3 length: 16 residues. Germline assignment: CDR1 PRHDT and CDR2 FYEKMQ (reference sequence). V trimming: 1 base; J trimming: 10 bases; junction bases outside the gene matches: 10. The CDR3 nucleotides read TGTGCCAGCAGCTTAGTTACTAGCGGGGCTAGGAGCGAGCAGTTCTTC. Protein sequence: CASSLVTSGARSEQFF.

The sample holds one count of this clone. In the same sample, other DNA sequences code for this CDR3. The chain is built from TRBV9 and TRBJ2-1; 8 nucleotides agree with TRBD2. Germline-derived CDR1 and CDR2 are SGDLS and YYNGEE. The V and J ends lost 0 bases and 3 bases, in that order; junction bases with no gene match: 2. The CDR3 totals 15 residues. The CDR3 reads CASSVGLAGYNEQFF. CDR3 in DNA: TGTGCCAGCAGCGTAGGGCTAGCGGGCTACAATGAGCAGTTCTTC.

The chain combines TRBV5-1 with TRBJ2-6, with 7 bases fitting TRBD1. Trimming cost V 3 bases and J 1 base; bases outside gene matches: 7. Germline loops: CDR1 SGHRS, CDR2 YFSETQ. The CDR3 totals 17 residues. This CDR3 is CASSSGTDDSGANVLTF. In DNA form, the CDR3 reads TGCGCCAGCAGCTCCGGGACAGACGATTCTGGGGCCAACGTCCTGACTTTC. The full variable domain, in which reference TRBV5-1 and TRBJ2-6 provide the parts outside the CDR3, is KAGVTQTPRYLIKTRGQQVTLSCSPISGHRSVSWYQQTPGQGLQFLFEYFSETQRNKGNFPGRFSGRQFSNSRSEMNVSTLELGDSALYLCASSSGTDDSGANVLTFGAGSRLTVL.

A few counts support this clone. The chain carries TRBV27 and TRBJ2-4; tentative D call: TRBD1 (6 bases). V was pared by 1 base and J by 0 bases, with 16 bases between. The CDR3 totals 18 residues. CDR1 is MNHEY, CDR2 SMNVEV, per germline (reference sequence). The CDR3 protein is CASSLFGGSGRAKNIQYF. CDR3 DNA: TGTGCCAGCAGTTTATTTGGGGGCAGTGGAAGAGCCAAAAACATTCAGTACTTC.

This clone has just a few counts. The V gene is TRBV6-5, the J gene TRBJ1-1, with D tentatively TRBD1 (5 bases). Germline loops: CDR1 MNHEY, CDR2 SVGAGI. V dropped 0 bases and J dropped 6 bases, with 14 bases sitting between them. The CDR3 is made up of 15 amino acids. The CDR3 sequence is CASSYSVARASEAFF. The CDR3 nucleotides are TGTGCCAGCAGTTACTCCGTTGCCAGGGCTTCTGAAGCTTTCTTT.

V is TRBV10-1 and J is TRBJ2-3; 10 bases align to TRBD1. V was pared by 4 bases and J by 5 bases, with 6 bases of the junction left unmatched. The germline V gene has CDR1 WNHNN and CDR2 SYGVQD (reference sequence). This CDR3 region has 15 residues. The CDR3 region is CASSVRQGARDTQYF. The CDR3, as DNA: TGCGCCAGCAGTGTGAGACAGGGGGCGAGAGATACGCAGTATTTT.